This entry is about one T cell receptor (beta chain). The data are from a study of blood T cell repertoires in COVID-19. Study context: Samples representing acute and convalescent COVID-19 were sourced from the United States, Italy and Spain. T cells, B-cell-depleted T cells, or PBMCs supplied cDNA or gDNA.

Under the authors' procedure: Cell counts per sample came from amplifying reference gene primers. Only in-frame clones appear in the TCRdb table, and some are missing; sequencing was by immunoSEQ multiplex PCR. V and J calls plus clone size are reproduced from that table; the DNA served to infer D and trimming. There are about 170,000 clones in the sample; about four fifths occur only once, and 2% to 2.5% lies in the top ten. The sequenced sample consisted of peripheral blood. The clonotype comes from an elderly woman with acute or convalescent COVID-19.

CDR3 sequence reads: CATSDPGLAGGNEQFF. CDR3 DNA sequence: TGTGCCACCAGTGATCCGGGGCTAGCGGGGGGCAATGAGCAGTTCTTC. The chain has TRBV24-1 and TRBJ2-1, with TRBD2 matching 11 bases. The J segment lost 6 bases and the V segment lost 3 bases, leaving 6 bases of the junction unmatched. Germline CDR1 and CDR2: KGHDR and SFDVKD. The length of the CDR3 is 16 residues.